The clone carrying this T cell receptor beta chain is a singleton in its sample. The antigen is not known. Germline assignment: CDR1 LGHNT and CDR2 FRNRAP. The V gene end was trimmed by 1 base and the J gene end by 5 bases; junction bases not matched to a gene: 2. The CDR3 loop spans 14 amino acids. The source of the sample is a study of T cell repertoires in cytomegalovirus infection. Turning to the study itself: TCR beta signatures that were public indicated CMV infection and matching HLA type. Study-level results: The ex vivo response was dominated by HLA-C-restricted CMV-specific TCR beta clonotypes. Based on cumulative public TCR beta family frequency, carriers of CMV plus the relevant HLA were identified.

TCRdb recomputed calls from the reads with MiXCR, one row per CDR3 protein. The table has about 310,000 distinct CDR3 sequences, 9.6% seen once. The source material was PBMCs. This clonotype was obtained from a human donor in good health (CMV status not recorded). Some clones in this sample may be carry-over from other donors' samples. The chain links TRBV12-5 to TRBJ1-1; TRBD1 aligns across 9 bases. CDR3 sequence reads: CASGLGQGVTEAFF. CDR3 nucleotide sequence: TGTGCTAGTGGTTTGGGACAGGGGGTTACTGAAGCTTTCTTT.